This T cell receptor (beta chain) was retrieved from a study of blood T cell repertoires in COVID-19 (dated by TCRdb to between 2020 and 2021). About the study as a whole: The collaborator samples originated in the United States, Italy and Spain and spanned the acute and convalescent phases of COVID-19. The prospective study material was composed of cDNA or gDNA derived from T cells, B-cell-depleted T cells, or PBMCs. A de-identified subject ID, COVID-19 status, age in years and sex were almost always included in the sample metadata. Deeply sampled blood TCRbeta repertoires from subjects exposed to, actively infected with, or recovered from COVID-19 were included in the dataset. Where available, HLA class I and class II types were obtained from metadata supplied by the sample provider rather than from assay-based typing. The samples were drawn from the first 160 participants of the ongoing ImmuneRACE study and from some 1,300 subjects provided by 6 global collaborators. The repertoires were released in a freely available public database intended as a resource for research on the immune response to SARS-CoV-2. Broader findings and caveats from the paper: The amount of clinical and demographic metadata varied by source and participant and was provided uncurated.

The immunoSEQ Assay, a bias-controlled multiplex PCR, was used to amplify TCRbeta CDR3 regions from genomic DNA. The study's own analysis went as follows. The number of nucleated cells in each sample was estimated by amplification of reference gene primers within the assay. To quantify the absolute abundance of each unique TCRbeta CDR3 rearrangement, sequence reads were collapsed and filtered. Productive Simpson clonality was computed per sample as the square root of Simpson's diversity index over productive rearrangements. Imported from immuneACCESS, the table was reduced by TCRdb to in-frame sequences with V and J called. These copies leave out some clones; in studies compared against another copy, an unresolved V gene accounts for under half, and the cause of the remainder is not known. The D gene and trimming were derived from the DNA, and the V and J assignments and clone size from that table. For this sample the table gives about 280,000 clones, of which roughly 80% were detected only once. The ten biggest clones cover about 5% of the sample.

To note about this clone: There is no known antigen for this receptor. Base qualities are not at hand, and no much larger clone is one base apart.

Participants in the prospective study were aged roughly 18 to 89 years, lived in about two dozen United States geographic areas, and enrolled through a virtual design. Cohort assignment in the prospective study relied on participant-reported clinical history from a screening survey and a study questionnaire. Exposed participants had been in contact, within 2 weeks of entering the study, with a person who had a PCR-confirmed or clinician-diagnosed case of COVID-19. In the prospective study, mobile phlebotomists collected whole blood, serum and a nasopharyngeal or oropharyngeal swab from each participant. Additional blood draws and questionnaires over an approximately two-month period could optionally be provided by prospective study participants. Before DNA extraction, blood samples from the prospective study were shipped at room temperature or frozen. Sequenced: PBMCs or T cells enriched from blood (not recorded which). This sequence was found in a man aged 40-55 years who had been exposed to COVID-19.

The DNA sequence is TGCGCCAGCAGCTCGAAAAAAAGGGACAGGGAACTGTTTTTT. Its coded protein is CASSSKKRDRELFF. The chain uses TRBV5-1 and TRBJ1-4; 9 junctional bases match TRBD1. Taken from cysteine to phenylalanine, the CDR3 has 14 residues. The only DNA kept is the CDR3, 42 bases in frame from the first base. V and J are trimmed by 3 bases and 12 bases, and the gene matches miss 9 bases of the junction. CDR1 SGHRS and CDR2 YFSETQ are derived from the germline V gene.